The clone carrying this TCR beta chain has more than one count but fewer than ten. These data are taken from a study of blood T cell repertoires in COVID-19. In the study overall: Collection of acute and convalescent COVID-19 samples took place in the United States, Italy and Spain. The analysed material was cDNA or gDNA that came from T cells, B-cell-depleted T cells, or PBMCs.

The germline V gene encodes CDR1 DFQATT and CDR2 SNEGSKA (reference sequence). V was pared by 3 bases and J by 7 bases, with 5 bases of the junction left unmatched. CDR3 length equals 13 residues. Authors' data handling: Scientists estimated how many nucleated cells there were by amplifying reference gene primers. Data came from immunoSEQ multiplex PCR; TCRdb stores just in-frame clones and leaves some out. That table is the source of V, J and clone size, and D and trimming were worked out from the DNA. This sample has about 80,000 clones, with about 89% found just once. Sequencing was done on a sample of peripheral blood. The TCR sequence derives from a man aged 70 or older with active or convalescent COVID-19. The V gene is TRBV20-1, the J gene TRBJ1-5; 8 nucleotides match TRBD1. CDR3 DNA sequence: TGCAGTGCTAGTCGGGACAGGCAACAGCCCCAGCATTTT. It is translated as CSASRDRQQPQHF.